This section outlines one T cell receptor (beta chain) sequence together with its context. Its target is not known. The sequenced fragment ends 3 residues before the CDR3 boundary, so the rest is inferred from the germline J gene. Sequencing was performed with immunoSEQ multiplex PCR; in TCRdb, only in-frame clones are kept and a portion is missing. This repertoire includes 36,000 or so clones. The sample comes from a study of T cells in women clearing cervical HPV infection. Overall study context: Only a few women had HLA typing results available.

Study-level points and caveats: Combining TCR richness with V gene abundances gave approximately 0.84 AUC.

HPV was found by MY09/MY11 PCR and dot-blot genotyping. This CDR3 is 13 amino acids long. Germline CDR1 reads ENHRY; CDR2 reads SYGVKD. V gave up 7 bases and J gave up 12 bases, with 16 bases separating them. The V gene is TRBV10-3, the J gene TRBJ1-6; possible D gene TRBD1, 5 bases. The specimen sequenced was blood buffy coat. The sequence was obtained from a woman aged 18 to 75 with a cervical HPV16 infection that either progressed to CIN3+ or cleared (not recorded which). The CDR3 region is CAITDKEGRPLHF. The CDR3 bases that were read are TGTGCCATCACCGACAAGGAGGGGCGACCC.